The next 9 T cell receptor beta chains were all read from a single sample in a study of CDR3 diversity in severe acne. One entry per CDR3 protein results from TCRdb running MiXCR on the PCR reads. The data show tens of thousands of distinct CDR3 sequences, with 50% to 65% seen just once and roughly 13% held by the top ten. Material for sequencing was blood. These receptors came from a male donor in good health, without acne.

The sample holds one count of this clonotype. Written as DNA, the CDR3 is TGTGCCAGCAGCGTAGAGGGGCGCACAGATACGCAGTATTTT. This codes for CASSVEGRTDTQYF. The chain joins TRBV9 to TRBJ2-3, with a tentative D call TRBD1 (5 bases). The CDR3 sequence is 14 residues long. Germline assignment: CDR1 SGDLS and CDR2 YYNGEE. V dropped 0 bases and J dropped 1 base, with 6 bases sitting between them.

CDR3 region: CASSPTGKETQYF. As DNA, the CDR3 is TGTGCCAGCAGCCCGACAGGGAAGGAGACCCAGTACTTC. This chain joins TRBV6-5 and TRBJ2-5; TRBD1 matches at 7 bases. From germline, CDR1 is MNHEY and CDR2 SVGAGI. Trimming took 6 bases from V and 5 from J; bases not matched to a gene: 6. The length of the CDR3 is 13 residues.

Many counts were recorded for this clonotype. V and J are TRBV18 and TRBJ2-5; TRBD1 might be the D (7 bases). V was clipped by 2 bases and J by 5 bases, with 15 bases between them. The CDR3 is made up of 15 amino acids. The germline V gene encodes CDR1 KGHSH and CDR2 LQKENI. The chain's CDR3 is CASSPRSGGQETQYF. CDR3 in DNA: TGTGCCAGCTCACCAAGGTCAGGGGGGCAGGAGACCCAGTACTTC.

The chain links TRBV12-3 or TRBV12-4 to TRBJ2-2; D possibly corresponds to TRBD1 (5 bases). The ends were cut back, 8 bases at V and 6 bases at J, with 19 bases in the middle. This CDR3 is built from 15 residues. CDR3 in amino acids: CASSLARAGSGELFF. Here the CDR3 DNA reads TGTGCCAGCTCCCTTGCCAGGGCAGGGTCCGGGGAGCTGTTTTTT.

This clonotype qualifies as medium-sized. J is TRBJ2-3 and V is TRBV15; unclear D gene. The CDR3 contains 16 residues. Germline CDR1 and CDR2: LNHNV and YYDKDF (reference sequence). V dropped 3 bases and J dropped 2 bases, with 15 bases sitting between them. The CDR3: CATSRATTPHTDTQYF. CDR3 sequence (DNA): TGTGCCACCAGCAGGGCCACCACCCCACACACAGATACGCAGTATTTT.

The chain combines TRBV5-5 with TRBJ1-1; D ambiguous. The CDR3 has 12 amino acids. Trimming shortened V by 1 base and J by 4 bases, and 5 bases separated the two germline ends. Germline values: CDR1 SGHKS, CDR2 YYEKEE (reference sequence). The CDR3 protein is CASSLMSTEAFF. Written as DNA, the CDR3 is TGTGCCAGCAGCTTGATGAGCACTGAAGCTTTCTTT.

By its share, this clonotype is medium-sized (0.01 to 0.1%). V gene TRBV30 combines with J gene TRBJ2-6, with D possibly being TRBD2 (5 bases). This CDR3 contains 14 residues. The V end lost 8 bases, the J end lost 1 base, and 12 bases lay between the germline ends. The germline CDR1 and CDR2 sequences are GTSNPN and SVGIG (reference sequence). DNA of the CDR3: TGTGCCGGAGAGGGTGTATCTGGGGCCAACGTCCTGACTTTC. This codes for CAGEGVSGANVLTF.

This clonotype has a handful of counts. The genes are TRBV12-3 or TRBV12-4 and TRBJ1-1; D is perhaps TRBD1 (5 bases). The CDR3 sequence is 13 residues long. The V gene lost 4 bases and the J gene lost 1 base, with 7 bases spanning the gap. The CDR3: CASSSGTNTEAFF. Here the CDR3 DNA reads TGTGCCAGCAGTTCCGGGACGAACACTGAAGCTTTCTTT.

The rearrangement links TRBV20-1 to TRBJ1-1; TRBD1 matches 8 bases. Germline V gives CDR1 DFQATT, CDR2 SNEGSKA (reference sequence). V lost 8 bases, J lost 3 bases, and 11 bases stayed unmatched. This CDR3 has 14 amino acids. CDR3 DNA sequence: TGCAGTATGGGACAGGCCAGGTGGGACACTGAAGCTTTCTTT. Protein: CSMGQARWDTEAFF.